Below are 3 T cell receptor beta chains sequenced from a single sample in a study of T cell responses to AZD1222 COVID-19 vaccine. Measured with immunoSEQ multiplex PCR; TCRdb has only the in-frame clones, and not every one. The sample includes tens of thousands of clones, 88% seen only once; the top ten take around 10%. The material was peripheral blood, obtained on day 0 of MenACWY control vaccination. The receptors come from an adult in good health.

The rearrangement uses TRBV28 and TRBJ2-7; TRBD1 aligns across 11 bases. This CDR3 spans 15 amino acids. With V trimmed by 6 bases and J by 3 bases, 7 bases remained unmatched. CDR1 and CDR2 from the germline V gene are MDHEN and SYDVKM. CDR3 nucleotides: TGTGCCAGCAGCTTAACCGGGACAGGGGGCTACGAGCAGTACTTC. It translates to CASSLTGTGGYEQYF.

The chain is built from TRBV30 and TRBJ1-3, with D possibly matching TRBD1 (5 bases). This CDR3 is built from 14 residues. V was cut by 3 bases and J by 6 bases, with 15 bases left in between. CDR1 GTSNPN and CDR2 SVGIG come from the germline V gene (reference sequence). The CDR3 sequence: CAWSAGSFSNTIYF. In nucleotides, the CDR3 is TGTGCCTGGAGCGCAGGGAGTTTCTCAAACACCATATATTTT.

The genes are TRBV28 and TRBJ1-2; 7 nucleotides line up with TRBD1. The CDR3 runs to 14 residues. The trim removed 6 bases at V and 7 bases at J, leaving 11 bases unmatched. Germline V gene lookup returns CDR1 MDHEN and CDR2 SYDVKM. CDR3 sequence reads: CASRRDSSVTGYTF. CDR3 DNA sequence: TGTGCCAGCAGAAGGGACAGCTCCGTGACTGGCTACACCTTC.